Listed here are 6 T cell receptor beta chains from one sample, sequenced in a study of blood T cell repertoires in COVID-19. Some clones are missing from TCRdb's copy, which holds only in-frame ones; the method was immunoSEQ multiplex PCR. The table has about 130,000 clones, under 90% seen once. Material for sequencing was peripheral blood. Receptors were obtained from a woman aged 55-75 years with active or convalescent COVID-19.

The V and J genes are TRBV5-1 and TRBJ2-3, with D perhaps TRBD2 (5 bases). Trimming pared 2 bases from V and 1 base from J, leaving 11 bases between. The CDR3 totals 15 residues. CDR1 and CDR2 from the germline V gene are SGHRS and YFSETQ. The chain's CDR3 is CASSLDGVGTDTQYF. DNA of the CDR3: TGCGCCAGCAGCTTAGACGGGGTTGGCACAGATACGCAGTATTTT.

The chain recombines TRBV11-2 with TRBJ1-2; no reliable D call. The CDR3 is 14 residues long. V dropped 1 base and J dropped 6 bases, with 12 bases sitting between them. CDR1 and CDR2 from the germline V gene are SGHAT and FQNNGV. This CDR3 is CASSLGAGMDGYTF. The CDR3 bases are TGTGCCAGCAGCTTAGGGGCCGGGATGGATGGCTACACCTTC.

The CDR3 protein is CASSTGTGYTEAFF. DNA of the CDR3: TGCGCCAGCAGCACCGGGACAGGTTACACTGAAGCTTTCTTT. The genes are TRBV5-1 and TRBJ1-1, with 8 bases fitting TRBD1. Germline CDR1 and CDR2: SGHRS and YFSETQ. The CDR3 is 14 residues long. V was clipped by 4 bases and J by 3 bases; unmatched bases: 5.

This rearrangement joins TRBV4-1 to TRBJ1-2, with unresolved D. CDR1 and CDR2 (germline): MGHRA, YSYEKL. The CDR3 sequence is 14 residues long. With 6 bases removed from V and 5 bases from J, the gap between germline ends came to 16 bases. CDR3 amino acids: CASRPPGERYGYTF. DNA of the CDR3: TGCGCCAGCAGACCGCCGGGAGAAAGGTATGGCTACACCTTC.

This clone was observed once. This sequence joins TRBV19 and TRBJ1-5; the D gene is possibly TRBD1 (6 bases). Germline V CDR1 and CDR2: LNHDA, SQIVND (reference sequence). V lost 2 bases and J lost 7, with 12 bases in between. CDR3 length: 14 residues. The CDR3 protein is CASSISGGLQPQHF. In DNA form, the CDR3 reads TGTGCCAGTAGTATATCGGGGGGGCTCCAGCCCCAGCATTTT.

About this clone itself: Other DNA sequences in the sample encode the same CDR3. The chain carries TRBV27 and TRBJ1-2; TRBD1 matches at 10 bases. The V segment lost 5 bases and the J segment 8 bases; nucleotides outside the gene matches: 8. The CDR3 runs to 14 residues. The germline V gene encodes CDR1 MNHEY and CDR2 SMNVEV (reference sequence). DNA of the CDR3: TGTGCCAGCAGTACTCGACAGGGGGCGGGGGGCTACACCTTC. Its protein product is CASSTRQGAGGYTF.